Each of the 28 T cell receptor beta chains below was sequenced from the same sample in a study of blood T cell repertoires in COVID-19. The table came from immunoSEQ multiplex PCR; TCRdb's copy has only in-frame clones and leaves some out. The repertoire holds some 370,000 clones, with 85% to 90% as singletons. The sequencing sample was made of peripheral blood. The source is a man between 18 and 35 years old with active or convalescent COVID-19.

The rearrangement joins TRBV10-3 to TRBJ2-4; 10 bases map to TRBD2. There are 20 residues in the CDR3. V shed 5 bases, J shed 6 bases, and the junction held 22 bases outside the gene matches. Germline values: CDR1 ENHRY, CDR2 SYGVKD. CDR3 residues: CAISSTYLLAGARQGNIQYF. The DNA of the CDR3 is TGTGCCATCAGTTCGACTTACCTCCTAGCGGGAGCCCGACAGGGAAACATTCAGTACTTC.

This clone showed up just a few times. CDR3 sequence (DNA): TGTGCCAGCAGTTACCGGGAGAGGATTAAGCCCCAGCATTTT. Its protein product is CASSYRERIKPQHF. This chain joins TRBV6-2 or TRBV6-3 and TRBJ1-5; no clear D. CDR3 size: 14 residues. Looked up from germline, CDR1 is MNHEY and CDR2 is SVGEGT. V lost 2 bases to trimming and J lost 8 bases, with 13 bases between them.

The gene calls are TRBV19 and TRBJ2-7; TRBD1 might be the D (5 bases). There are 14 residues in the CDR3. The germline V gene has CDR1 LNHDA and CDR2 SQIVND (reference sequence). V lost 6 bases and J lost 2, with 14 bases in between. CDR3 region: CASRLQESAYEQYF. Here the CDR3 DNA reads TGTGCCAGTAGGCTACAGGAATCCGCCTACGAGCAGTACTTC. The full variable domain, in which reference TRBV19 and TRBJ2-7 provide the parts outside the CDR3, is DGGITQSPKYLFRKEGQNVTLSCEQNLNHDAMYWYRQDPGQGLRLIYYSQIVNDFQKGDIAEGYSVSREKKESFPLTVTSAQKNPTAFYLCASRLQESAYEQYFGPGTRLTVT.

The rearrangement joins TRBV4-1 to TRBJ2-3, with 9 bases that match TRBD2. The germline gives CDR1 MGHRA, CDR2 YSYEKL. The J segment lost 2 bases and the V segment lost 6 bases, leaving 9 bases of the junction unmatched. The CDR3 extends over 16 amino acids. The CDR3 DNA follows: TGCGCCAGCAGTCCCCGTGTAGCGGGGGACACAGATACGCAGTATTTT. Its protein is CASSPRVAGDTDTQYF.

CDR3 sequence (DNA): TGTGCCAGCAGCCCTCTATTTGCGGGCCTTGGAGAAAAACTGTTTTTT. It specifies CASSPLFAGLGEKLFF. The chain has TRBV7-8 and TRBJ1-4; D remains unclear. Germline CDR1 and CDR2: SGHVS and FQNEAQ. Trimming took off 5 bases at V and 8 bases at J, with 21 bases between the two ends. CDR3 length: 16 amino acids.

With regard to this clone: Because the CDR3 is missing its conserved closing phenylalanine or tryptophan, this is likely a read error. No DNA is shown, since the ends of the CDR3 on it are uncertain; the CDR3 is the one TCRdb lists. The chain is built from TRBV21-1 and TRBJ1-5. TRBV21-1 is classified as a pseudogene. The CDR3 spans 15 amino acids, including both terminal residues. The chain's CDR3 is CASRTPVFRFGEFFS.

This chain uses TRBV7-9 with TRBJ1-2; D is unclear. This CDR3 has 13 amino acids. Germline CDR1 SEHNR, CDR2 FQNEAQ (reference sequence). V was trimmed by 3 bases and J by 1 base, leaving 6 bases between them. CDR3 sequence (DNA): TGTGCCAGCAGCTTCGAGAGTAACTATGGCTACACCTTC. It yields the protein CASSFESNYGYTF. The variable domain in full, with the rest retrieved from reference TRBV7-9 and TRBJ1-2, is DTGVSQNPRHKITKRGQNVTFRCDPISEHNRLYWYRQTLGQGPEFLTYFQNEAQLEKSRLLSDRFSAERPKGSFSTLEIQRTEQGDSAMYLCASSFESNYGYTFGSGTRLTVV.

The CDR3 sequence: CTRPTSGGPGEQFF. The CDR3 DNA follows: TGCACCAGGCCTACTAGCGGGGGGCCGGGCGAGCAGTTCTTC. The V and J genes are TRBV1 and TRBJ2-1; the table gives TRBD2 as D, unverified against the DNA. TRBV1 is assigned pseudogene status. The CDR3 runs to 14 residues.

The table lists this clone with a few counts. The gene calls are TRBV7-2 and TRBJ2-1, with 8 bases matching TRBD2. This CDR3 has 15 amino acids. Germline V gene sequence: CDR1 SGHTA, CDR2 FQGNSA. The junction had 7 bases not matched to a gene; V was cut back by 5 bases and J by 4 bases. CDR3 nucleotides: TGTGCCAGCAGCGCCACTAGCGGACCTTACAATGAGCAGTTCTTC. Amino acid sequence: CASSATSGPYNEQFF.

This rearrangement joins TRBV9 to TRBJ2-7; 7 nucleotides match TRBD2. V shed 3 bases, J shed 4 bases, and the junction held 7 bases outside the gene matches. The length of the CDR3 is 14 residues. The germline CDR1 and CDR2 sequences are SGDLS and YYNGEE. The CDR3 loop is CASSASGVGYEQYF. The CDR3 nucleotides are TGTGCCAGCAGCGCAAGCGGGGTTGGGTACGAGCAGTACTTC.

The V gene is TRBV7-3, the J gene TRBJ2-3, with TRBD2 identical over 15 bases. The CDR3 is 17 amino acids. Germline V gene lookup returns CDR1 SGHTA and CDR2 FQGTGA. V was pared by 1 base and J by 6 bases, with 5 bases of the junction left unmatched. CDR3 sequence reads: CASSLSGTSGRTDTQYF. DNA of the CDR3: TGTGCCAGCAGCTTAAGTGGGACTAGCGGGAGGACCGATACGCAGTATTTT.

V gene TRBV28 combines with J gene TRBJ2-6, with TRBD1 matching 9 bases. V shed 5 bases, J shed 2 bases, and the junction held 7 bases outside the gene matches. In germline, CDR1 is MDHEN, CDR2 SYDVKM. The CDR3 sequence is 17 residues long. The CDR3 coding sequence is TGTGCCAGCAGTCTCGGACAGGGGAGGGCTGGGGCCAACGTCCTGACTTTC. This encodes CASSLGQGRAGANVLTF.

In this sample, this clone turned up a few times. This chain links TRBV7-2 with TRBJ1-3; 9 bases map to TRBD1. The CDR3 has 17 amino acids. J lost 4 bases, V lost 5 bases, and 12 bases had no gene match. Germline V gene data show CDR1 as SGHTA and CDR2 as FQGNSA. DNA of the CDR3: TGTGCCAGCAGCCCTTGGGGGGACAGGGTGGGCGGAAACACCATATATTTT. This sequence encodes CASSPWGDRVGGNTIYF.

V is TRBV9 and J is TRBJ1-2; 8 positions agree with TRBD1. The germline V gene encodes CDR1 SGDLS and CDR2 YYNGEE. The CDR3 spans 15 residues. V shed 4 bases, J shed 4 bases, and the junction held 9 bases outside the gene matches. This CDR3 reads CASSQMGTGGYGYTF. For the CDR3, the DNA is TGTGCCAGCAGCCAAATGGGAACAGGGGGCTATGGCTACACCTTC.

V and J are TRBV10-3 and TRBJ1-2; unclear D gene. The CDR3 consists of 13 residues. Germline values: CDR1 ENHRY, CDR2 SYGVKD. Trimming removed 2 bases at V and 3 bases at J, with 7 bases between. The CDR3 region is CAISEVAYYGYTF. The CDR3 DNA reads TGTGCCATCAGTGAGGTGGCCTACTATGGCTACACCTTC.

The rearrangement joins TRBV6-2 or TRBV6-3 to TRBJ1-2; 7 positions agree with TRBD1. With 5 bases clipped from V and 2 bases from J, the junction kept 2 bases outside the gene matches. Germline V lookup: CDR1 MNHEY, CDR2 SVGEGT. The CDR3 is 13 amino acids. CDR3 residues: CASSLTGNYGYTF. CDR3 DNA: TGTGCCAGCAGTCTGACAGGGAACTATGGCTACACCTTC.

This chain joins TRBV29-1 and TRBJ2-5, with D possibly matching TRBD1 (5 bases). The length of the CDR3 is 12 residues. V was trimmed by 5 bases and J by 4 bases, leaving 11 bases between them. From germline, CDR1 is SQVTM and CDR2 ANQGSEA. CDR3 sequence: CSVSGPVETQYF. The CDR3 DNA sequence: TGCAGCGTTTCAGGGCCGGTAGAGACCCAGTACTTC.

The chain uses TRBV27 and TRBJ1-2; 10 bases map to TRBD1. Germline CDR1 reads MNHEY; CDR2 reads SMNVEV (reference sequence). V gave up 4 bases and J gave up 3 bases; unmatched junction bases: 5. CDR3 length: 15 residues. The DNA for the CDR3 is TGTGCCAGCAGTTCCAAAGGACAGGGGGACTATGGCTACACCTTC. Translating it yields CASSSKGQGDYGYTF.

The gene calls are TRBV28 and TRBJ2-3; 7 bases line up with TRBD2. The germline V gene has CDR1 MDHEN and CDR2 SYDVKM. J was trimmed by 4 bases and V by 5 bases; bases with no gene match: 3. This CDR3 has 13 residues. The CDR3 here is CASSMLAADTQYF. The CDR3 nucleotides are TGTGCCAGCAGTATGCTAGCGGCAGATACGCAGTATTTT. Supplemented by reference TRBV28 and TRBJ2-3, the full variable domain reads DVKVTQSSRYLVKRTGEKVFLECVQDMDHENMFWYRQDPGLGLRLIYFSYDVKMKEKGDIPEGYSVSREKKERFSLILESASTNQTSMYLCASSMLAADTQYFGPGTRLTVL.

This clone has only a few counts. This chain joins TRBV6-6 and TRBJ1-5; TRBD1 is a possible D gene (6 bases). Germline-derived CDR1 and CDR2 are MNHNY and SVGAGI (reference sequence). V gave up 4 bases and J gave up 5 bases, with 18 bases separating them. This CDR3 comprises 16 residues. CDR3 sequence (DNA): TGTGCCAGCAGTTTCCCGGGGCGAGGGGGTGATCAGCCCCAGCATTTT. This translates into CASSFPGRGGDQPQHF.

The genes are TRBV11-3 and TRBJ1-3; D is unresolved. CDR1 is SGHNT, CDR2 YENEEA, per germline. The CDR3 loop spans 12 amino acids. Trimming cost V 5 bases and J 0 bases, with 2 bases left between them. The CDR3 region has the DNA TGTGCCAGCAGCCACTCTGGAAACACCATATATTTT. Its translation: CASSHSGNTIYF.

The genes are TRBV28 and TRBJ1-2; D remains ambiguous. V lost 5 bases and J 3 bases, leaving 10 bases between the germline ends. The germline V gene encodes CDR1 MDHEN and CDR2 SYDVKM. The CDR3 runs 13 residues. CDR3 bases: TGTGCCAGCAGTGCCTTGAGGGACTATGGCTACACCTTC. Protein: CASSALRDYGYTF.

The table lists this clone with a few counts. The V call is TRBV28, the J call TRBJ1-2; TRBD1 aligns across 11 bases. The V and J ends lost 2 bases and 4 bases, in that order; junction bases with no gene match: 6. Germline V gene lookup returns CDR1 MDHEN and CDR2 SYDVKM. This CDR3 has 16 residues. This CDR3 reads CASSLGTGGDIYGYTF. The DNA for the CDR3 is TGTGCCAGCAGTTTAGGGACAGGGGGGGATATCTATGGCTACACCTTC.

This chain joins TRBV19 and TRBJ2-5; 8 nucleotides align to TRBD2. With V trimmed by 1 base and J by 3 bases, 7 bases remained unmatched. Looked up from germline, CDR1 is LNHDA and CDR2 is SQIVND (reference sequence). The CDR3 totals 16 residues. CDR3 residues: CASSIVGGAFEETQYF. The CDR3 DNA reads TGTGCCAGTAGTATAGTCGGGGGGGCCTTCGAAGAGACCCAGTACTTC. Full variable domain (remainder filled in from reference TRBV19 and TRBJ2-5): DGGITQSPKYLFRKEGQNVTLSCEQNLNHDAMYWYRQDPGQGLRLIYYSQIVNDFQKGDIAEGYSVSREKKESFPLTVTSAQKNPTAFYLCASSIVGGAFEETQYFGPGTRLLVL.

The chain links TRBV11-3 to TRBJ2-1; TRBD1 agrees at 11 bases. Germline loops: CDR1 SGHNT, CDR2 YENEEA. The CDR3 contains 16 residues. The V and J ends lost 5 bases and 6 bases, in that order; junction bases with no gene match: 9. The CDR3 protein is CASSVVSGTGGNEQFF. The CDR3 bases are TGTGCCAGCAGCGTAGTCTCCGGGACAGGGGGCAATGAGCAGTTCTTC.

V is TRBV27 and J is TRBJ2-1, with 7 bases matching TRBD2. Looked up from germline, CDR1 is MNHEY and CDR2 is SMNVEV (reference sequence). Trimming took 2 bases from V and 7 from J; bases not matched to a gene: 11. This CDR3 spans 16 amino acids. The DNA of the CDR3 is TGTGCCAGCAGTTTACGGGAGGTTGGGGTGGGGAATGAGCAGTTCTTC. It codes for CASSLREVGVGNEQFF.

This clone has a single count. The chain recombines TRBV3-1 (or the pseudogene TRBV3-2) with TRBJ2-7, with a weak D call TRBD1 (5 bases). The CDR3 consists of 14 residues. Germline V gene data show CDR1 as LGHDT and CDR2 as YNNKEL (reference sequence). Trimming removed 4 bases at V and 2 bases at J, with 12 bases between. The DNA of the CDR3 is TGTGCCAGCAGCCCCGGACACCTAGCCTACGAGCAGTACTTC. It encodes CASSPGHLAYEQYF.

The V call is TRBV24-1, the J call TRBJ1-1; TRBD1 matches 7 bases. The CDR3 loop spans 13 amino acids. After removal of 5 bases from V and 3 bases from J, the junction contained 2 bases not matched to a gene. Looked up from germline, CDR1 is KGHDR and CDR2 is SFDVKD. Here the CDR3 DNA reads TGTGCCACCAGTGTCAGGGGGGACACTGAAGCTTTCTTT. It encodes CATSVRGDTEAFF.